The 17 T cell receptor beta chains below were found in one sample sequenced in a study of blood T cells in healthy people across ages. Primed by a sample-barcoded 5' primer and a J-beta primer mix, a second PCR proceeded for about 6 to 11 cycles. TCRdb re-called the 5' RACE reads through MiXCR, storing one row per CDR3 protein. The sample includes a few hundred thousand distinct CDR3 sequences, around 27% seen only once; the top ten take 29%. The sample consisted of blood. These receptors were collected from a woman in her seventies in good health.

The chain carries TRBV29-1 and TRBJ2-7; a weak D match, TRBD2 (7 bases). From germline, CDR1 is SQVTM and CDR2 ANQGSEA. The CDR3 loop spans 16 amino acids. V gave up 4 bases and J gave up 4 bases, with 23 bases separating them. This CDR3 reads CSVGGGGGLTNYEQYF. DNA for the CDR3: TGCAGCGTTGGCGGGGGCGGTGGGTTAACGAATTACGAGCAGTACTTC.

Remarks on this clonotype: A much larger clone differs from this one at a single base, so this may be a read error. J is TRBJ2-1 and V is TRBV10-3; 9 bases agree with TRBD1. Germline-derived CDR1 and CDR2 are ENHRY and SYGVKD. The CDR3 totals 17 residues. J gave up 2 bases and V 3 bases, and 8 bases lay outside the gene matches. Here the CDR3 reads CAISEDRGISPYNEQFF. The CDR3, as DNA: TGTGCCATCAGTGAAGACAGGGGGATTAGCCCCTACAATGAGCAGTTCTTC.

In its sample, this clonotype was seen many times. The junction departs from the called germline gene at one end, perhaps through a read error. The chain recombines TRBV7-7 with TRBJ2-5; 7 nucleotides line up with TRBD1. The CDR3 is 15 amino acids. Per the germline V gene, CDR1 is SSHAT and CDR2 is FNYEAQ (reference sequence). The chain's CDR3 is CASSLEGTDSRTQYF. The DNA of the CDR3 is TGTGCTAGCAGCTTAGAAGGGACAGACTCCCGGACCCAGTACTTC. Filled out from reference TRBV7-7 and TRBJ2-5, the complete variable domain reads GAGVSQSPRYKVTKRGQDVTLRCDPISSHATLYWYQQALGQGPEFLTYFNYEAQPDKSGLPSDRFSAERPEGSISTLTIQRTEQRDSAMYRCASSLEGTDSRTQYFGPGTRLLVL.

This clonotype was seen a handful of times. A much larger clone lies one base from this, so it may be a read error. This chain uses TRBV28 with TRBJ1-2; D is undetermined. The germline V gene has CDR1 MDHEN and CDR2 SYDVKM. The CDR3 extends over 14 amino acids. CDR3 region: CDSSLSAPYSGYTF. The CDR3, as DNA: TGTGACAGCAGTTTATCCGCCCCTTACAGCGGCTACACCTTC.

This clonotype was found a few times. The rearrangement uses TRBV5-1 and TRBJ1-1; D not resolved. Germline-derived CDR1 and CDR2 are SGHRS and YFSETQ. The ends were cut back, 4 bases at V and 5 bases at J, with 9 bases in the middle. CDR3 length equals 12 residues. CDR3 residues: CASSLLGTEAFF. DNA of the CDR3: TGCGCCAGCAGCCTCCTGGGTACTGAAGCTTTCTTT. Full variable domain (missing parts from reference TRBV5-1 and TRBJ1-1): KAGVTQTPRYLIKTRGQQVTLSCSPISGHRSVSWYQQTPGQGLQFLFEYFSETQRNKGNFPGRFSGRQFSNSRSEMNVSTLELGDSALYLCASSLLGTEAFFGQGTRLTVV.

The J gene is TRBJ2-4, the V gene TRBV28; TRBD1 agrees at 9 bases. Germline trimming cut 5 bases from V and 2 bases from J; bases unmatched to any gene: 13. CDR1 is MDHEN, CDR2 SYDVKM, per germline. The CDR3 sequence is 18 residues long. The CDR3 sequence is CASSPSLGTGRTKNIQYF. The DNA of the CDR3 is TGTGCCAGCAGTCCTTCTCTCGGGACAGGGAGGACCAAAAACATTCAGTACTTC.

In its sample, this clonotype was seen a few times. The chain joins TRBV5-1 to TRBJ2-7; no reliable D call. Looked up from germline, CDR1 is SGHRS and CDR2 is YFSETQ. Deletions cut 3 bases from V and 7 bases from J, with 17 bases between. The CDR3 extends over 14 amino acids. CDR3 residues: CASSWPGASSEQYF. CDR3 DNA: TGCGCCAGCAGCTGGCCAGGAGCTTCGAGTGAGCAGTACTTC.

This clonotype was seen more than once but under ten times. The genes are TRBV7-9 and TRBJ2-1; D gene uncertain. CDR1 SEHNR and CDR2 FQNEAQ come from the germline V gene (reference sequence). The V end lost 2 bases, the J end lost 1 base, and 9 bases lay between the germline ends. The CDR3 runs 15 residues. CDR3 loop: CASSLFTPSYNEQFF. The CDR3 nucleotides read TGTGCCAGCAGCTTATTTACCCCTTCCTACAATGAGCAGTTCTTC. The variable domain in full, with the rest retrieved from reference TRBV7-9 and TRBJ2-1, is DTGVSQNPRHKITKRGQNVTFRCDPISEHNRLYWYRQTLGQGPEFLTYFQNEAQLEKSRLLSDRFSAERPKGSFSTLEIQRTEQGDSAMYLCASSLFTPSYNEQFFGPGTRLTVL.

This clonotype has only a few counts. The genes are TRBV12-3 or TRBV12-4 and TRBJ1-2; 12 bases fit TRBD1. The V gene end was trimmed by 5 bases and the J gene end by 8 bases; junction bases not matched to a gene: 12. The CDR3 length is 16 residues. CDR3 residues: CASSLGLGQGARGYTF. The CDR3 nucleotides read TGTGCCAGCAGTCTCGGGTTGGGACAGGGGGCGCGGGGCTACACCTTC.

In nucleotides, the CDR3 is TGCAGCGGAACCGGGACGGGCTATGGCTACACCTTC. Translated, it gives CSGTGTGYGYTF. The rearrangement links TRBV29-1 to TRBJ1-2; D perhaps matches TRBD1 (5 bases). Trimming took off 7 bases at V and 4 bases at J, with 13 bases between the two ends. CDR1 and CDR2 from the germline V gene are SQVTM and ANQGSEA. The CDR3 totals 12 residues.

The chain has TRBV9 and TRBJ2-3; unclear D gene. Looked up from germline, CDR1 is SGDLS and CDR2 is YYNGEE. The V end was cut by 3 bases, the J end by 6 bases, with 14 bases between. This CDR3 is 14 amino acids long. The DNA for the CDR3 is TGTGCCAGCAGCGCCCCCGCGGCAGTCGATACGCAGTATTTT. Translating it yields CASSAPAAVDTQYF. Complete variable domain (other parts from reference TRBV9 and TRBJ2-3): DSGVTQTPKHLITATGQRVTLRCSPRSGDLSVYWYQQSLDQGLQFLIQYYNGEERAKGNILERFSAQQFPDLHSELNLSSLELGDSALYFCASSAPAAVDTQYFGPGTRLTVL.

The chain employs TRBV28 and TRBJ1-3; possibly TRBD1 for D (5 bases). The CDR3 spans 17 residues. Per germline, CDR1 MDHEN and CDR2 SYDVKM. V was trimmed by 4 bases and J by 2 bases, leaving 18 bases between them. The DNA of the CDR3 is TGTGCCAGCAGTTCGTTTCACCGGGACGATCCTGGAAACACCATATATTTT. Amino acid sequence: CASSSFHRDDPGNTIYF.

The rearrangement links TRBV29-1 to TRBJ1-1; perhaps TRBD1 as D (5 bases). Germline CDR1 reads SQVTM; CDR2 reads ANQGSEA. The CDR3 spans 12 residues. Trimming pared 6 bases from V and 1 base from J, leaving 9 bases between. CDR3 loop: CSVGRGNTEAFF. DNA for the CDR3: TGCAGCGTGGGGAGGGGGAACACTGAAGCTTTCTTT.

V and J are TRBV5-1 and TRBJ2-5; 7 nucleotides agree with TRBD1. The J call may not be correct, given that the DNA end is closer to TRBJ2-1. The CDR3 length is 14 residues. The germline gives CDR1 SGHRS, CDR2 YFSETQ. CDR3 protein: CASSLEGAKNEQFF. CDR3 in DNA: TGCGCCAGCAGCTTAGAGGGGGCGAAAAATGAGCAGTTCTTC.

This clonotype has only a few counts. The rearrangement joins TRBV7-8 to TRBJ2-4; D may be TRBD1 or TRBD2 (5 bases each). Trimming left V 5 bases short and J 2 bases short, with 13 bases between. Germline V gene data show CDR1 as SGHVS and CDR2 as FQNEAQ. CDR3 length: 15 residues. CDR3: CASSRDEGTKNIQYF. The CDR3 coding sequence is TGTGCCAGCAGCCGGGACGAAGGGACCAAAAACATTCAGTACTTC.

This clonotype was observed a single time. This chain connects TRBV29-1 to TRBJ2-5; no firm D call. Looked up from germline, CDR1 is SQVTM and CDR2 is ANQGSEA. This CDR3 is built from 13 residues. Trimming cost V 4 bases and J 1 base, with 10 bases left between them. The CDR3 DNA sequence: TGCAGCGTTGGCTTTCAGCTCCAAGAGACCCAGTACTTC. Translation gives CSVGFQLQETQYF. The whole variable domain, filled in from reference TRBV29-1 and TRBJ2-5, reads SAVISQKPSRDICQRGTSLTIQCQVDSQVTMMFWYRQQPGQSLTLIATANQGSEATYESGFVIDKFPISRPNLTFSTLTVSNMSPEDSSIYLCSVGFQLQETQYFGPGTRLLVL.

V and J are TRBV20-1 and TRBJ2-2; 10 bases line up with TRBD2. Germline-derived CDR1 and CDR2 are DFQATT and SNEGSKA (reference sequence). The J segment lost 0 bases and the V segment lost 3 bases, leaving 7 bases of the junction unmatched. The CDR3 is 17 residues long. CDR3: CSAREGTSVSNTGELFF. CDR3 DNA sequence: TGCAGTGCTAGGGAAGGGACTAGCGTCTCGAACACCGGGGAGCTGTTTTTT.